These 26 T cell receptor beta chains originate from one sample sequenced in a study of T cell responses to AZD1222 COVID-19 vaccine. Assay used: immunoSEQ multiplex PCR; TCRdb lists only in-frame clones, some missing. The profile shows fewer than 200,000 clones, around 92% of them singletons. Sequenced here: peripheral blood, sampled on day 0 of AZD1222 vaccination. These receptors were collected from an adult in good health.

The CDR3 coding sequence is TGTGCCAGCAGCCACGGGGACGAAAAACTGTTTTTT. Translated: CASSHGDEKLFF. The chain is built from TRBV3-1 (or the pseudogene TRBV3-2) and TRBJ1-4, with D perhaps TRBD1 (5 bases). Germline-derived CDR1 and CDR2 are LGHDT and YNNKEL (reference sequence). The CDR3 loop spans 12 amino acids. V lost 3 bases, J lost 8 bases, and 7 bases lay in between.

The J gene is TRBJ2-5, the V gene TRBV10-1, with unresolved D. Germline CDR1 reads WNHNN; CDR2 reads SYGVQD (reference sequence). The CDR3 contains 11 residues. V was trimmed by 8 bases and J by 0 bases, leaving 4 bases between them. In nucleotides, the CDR3 is TGCGCCAGCCTCCACCAAGAGACCCAGTACTTC. It encodes CASLHQETQYF.

The chain has TRBV27 and TRBJ2-2, with 9 bases aligning to TRBD1. With V trimmed by 4 bases and J by 6 bases, 6 bases remained unmatched. Germline-derived CDR1 and CDR2 are MNHEY and SMNVEV (reference sequence). The CDR3 is made up of 15 amino acids. CDR3 bases: TGTGCCAGCAGTTCATGGGACAGGGAGTCCGGGGAGCTGTTTTTT. Translating gives CASSSWDRESGELFF.

The chain uses TRBV9 and TRBJ2-6; maybe TRBD1 (6 bases). CDR3 length equals 17 residues. CDR1 SGDLS and CDR2 YYNGEE come from the germline V gene. V lost 3 bases to trimming and J lost 0 bases, with 13 bases between them. The CDR3 DNA sequence: TGTGCCAGCAGCGATATACAGGGCAACTCTGGGGCCAACGTCCTGACTTTC. Amino acids: CASSDIQGNSGANVLTF.

The chain uses TRBV18 and TRBJ1-4; D uncertain. This CDR3 has 14 amino acids. Trimming stripped 2 bases from V and 2 bases from J, with 6 bases between. The germline gives CDR1 KGHSH, CDR2 LQKENI. CDR3 in DNA: TGTGCCAGCTCACCAGGCCTGACTAATGAAAAACTGTTTTTT. Translating it yields CASSPGLTNEKLFF.

The V call is TRBV11-2, the J call TRBJ1-3; unclear D gene. Germline CDR1 is SGHAT and CDR2 is FQNNGV. The V end was cut by 6 bases, the J end by 2 bases, with 11 bases between. The CDR3 spans 14 residues. The CDR3 loop reads CASRSPLTGNTIYF. CDR3 DNA: TGTGCCAGCAGATCGCCCTTGACTGGAAACACCATATATTTT.

The J gene is TRBJ2-4, the V gene TRBV5-6; maybe TRBD2 (6 bases). Germline-derived CDR1 and CDR2 are SGHDT and YYEEEE. V gave up 4 bases and J gave up 0 bases, with 11 bases separating them. The length of the CDR3 is 15 residues. CDR3 residues: CASSPGLPAKNIQYF. CDR3 in DNA: TGTGCCAGCAGCCCGGGACTGCCAGCCAAAAACATTCAGTACTTC.

The genes are TRBV6-5 and TRBJ2-7; 7 nucleotides align to TRBD1. The V gene end was trimmed by 8 bases and the J gene end by 0 bases; junction bases not matched to a gene: 7. This CDR3 region has 14 residues. CDR1 is MNHEY and CDR2 is SVGAGI in the germline V gene. The CDR3 region has the DNA TGTGCCAGCTTCACCGGGACAGCCTCCTACGAGCAGTACTTC. It codes for CASFTGTASYEQYF.

The chain recombines TRBV30 with TRBJ1-2; 9 nucleotides align to TRBD1. Trimming took 3 bases from V and 6 from J; bases not matched to a gene: 5. The germline V gene has CDR1 GTSNPN and CDR2 SVGIG (reference sequence). The CDR3 runs to 13 residues. The CDR3 DNA sequence: TGTGCCTGGAGCTTCACAGGGGGCAATGGCTACACCTTC. The encoded protein is CAWSFTGGNGYTF.

The chain links TRBV2 to TRBJ2-2, with TRBD1 as a possible D gene (6 bases). CDR1 is SNHLY and CDR2 is FYNNEI in the germline V gene. Trimming pared 2 bases from V and 1 base from J, leaving 14 bases between. The CDR3 sequence is 17 residues long. For the CDR3, the DNA is TGTGCCAGCAGTGAAACGCAGGGGACGAAGAACACCGGGGAGCTGTTTTTT. It encodes CASSETQGTKNTGELFF.

This clone was seen repeatedly, ten times or more. This rearrangement joins TRBV5-4 to TRBJ1-1; 9 nucleotides match TRBD1. Germline V CDR1 and CDR2: SGHNT, YYREEE (reference sequence). The CDR3 loop spans 17 amino acids. Trimming took 3 bases from V and 0 from J; bases not matched to a gene: 9. The CDR3 DNA is TGTGCCAGCAGCTCCTCCGGGACAGGGTACATGAACACTGAAGCTTTCTTT. As protein: CASSSSGTGYMNTEAFF.

Worth noting for this clone: A read error may produce the germline difference seen at one junction end. CDR3 sequence reads: CSVEGVGLYGYTF. CDR3 nucleotides: TGCAGCGTTGAAGGTGTAGGGCTCTATGGCTACACTTTC. This chain joins TRBV29-1 and TRBJ1-2; D unclear. The germline CDR1 and CDR2 sequences are SQVTM and ANQGSEA. The CDR3 covers 13 residues.

The J gene is TRBJ2-7, the V gene TRBV20-1; D unresolved. CDR3 length: 11 residues. Trimming pared 3 bases from V and 3 bases from J, leaving 6 bases between. From germline, CDR1 is DFQATT and CDR2 SNEGSKA (reference sequence). Here the CDR3 DNA reads TGCAGTGCTAGTCCTAACTACGAGCAGTACTTC. Its translation: CSASPNYEQYF.

The chain links TRBV30 to TRBJ1-5; TRBD1 agrees at 9 bases. Germline V gene sequence: CDR1 GTSNPN, CDR2 SVGIG (reference sequence). CDR3 length: 19 amino acids. V shed 2 bases, J shed 0 bases, and the junction held 14 bases outside the gene matches. CDR3 DNA: TGTGCCTGGAGTCAGGCCGCCGGGACAGGGTTATTTAGCAATCAGCCCCAGCATTTT. Its protein product is CAWSQAAGTGLFSNQPQHF.

The chain has TRBV5-1 and TRBJ1-3, with TRBD1 as a possible D gene (6 bases). This CDR3 has 16 amino acids. Germline V lookup: CDR1 SGHRS, CDR2 YFSETQ. The V end was cut by 3 bases, the J end by 0 bases, with 13 bases between. CDR3 protein: CASSSGGGGSGNTIYF. The CDR3 region has the DNA TGCGCCAGCAGCTCCGGGGGAGGGGGCTCTGGAAACACCATATATTTT.

This clone showed up just once. The rearrangement uses TRBV4-2 and TRBJ1-1, with D possibly TRBD1 on 6 matching bases. The V gene's germline CDR1 is LGHNA and CDR2 YNFKEQ. The CDR3 is made up of 17 amino acids. Trimming pared 4 bases from V and 0 bases from J, leaving 18 bases between. The CDR3 DNA sequence: TGTGCCAGCAGCCGAGGGGAGGGGAGGGGGATGAACACTGAAGCTTTCTTT. Protein: CASSRGEGRGMNTEAFF.

The chain joins TRBV10-3 to TRBJ1-1; TRBD1 is a possible D gene (6 bases). Between the trimmed V and J ends, which lost 11 bases and 1 base, there was a span of 14 bases. Germline values: CDR1 ENHRY, CDR2 SYGVKD. This CDR3 is built from 13 residues. The CDR3 coding sequence is TGTGCCTCCAGTGAGGGACAGAACACTGAAGCTTTCTTT. Protein: CASSEGQNTEAFF.

The CDR3 reads CAWSPYIDPTAGYTF. The CDR3 nucleotides read TGTGCCTGGAGTCCCTATATCGACCCGACGGCTGGCTACACCTTC. V and J are TRBV30 and TRBJ1-2; the D is unclear. CDR1 and CDR2 from the germline V gene are GTSNPN and SVGIG (reference sequence). V lost 2 bases and J lost 7, with 20 bases in between. The CDR3 runs 15 residues.

V is TRBV7-9 and J is TRBJ1-1, with D unresolved. The CDR3 is made up of 15 amino acids. The germline gives CDR1 SEHNR, CDR2 FQNEAQ (reference sequence). V dropped 1 base and J dropped 3 bases, with 12 bases sitting between them. CDR3 coding DNA: TGTGCCAGCAGCTTAGGTTTCGGGATTTACACTGAAGCTTTCTTT. Amino acid sequence: CASSLGFGIYTEAFF.

As regards this clone: This CDR3 fails to terminate in the conserved phenylalanine or tryptophan, so it likely reflects a read error. Because the CDR3's place on the DNA is in doubt, the DNA is left out and the CDR3 is given as listed by TCRdb. The chain is built from TRBV5-1 and TRBJ2-7; the D call of TRBD1 is as the table states it, not checked on the DNA. Ends included, the CDR3 has 12 residues. Germline CDR1 is SGHRS and CDR2 is YFSETQ. This chain's CDR3 is CASSPLYILGRS.

CDR3: CASSSRLNQPQQFF. Written as DNA, the CDR3 is TGTGCCAGCAGCTCGCGACTAAACCAACCTCAGCAGTTCTTC. The chain employs TRBV7-2 and TRBJ2-1, with D perhaps TRBD2 (5 bases). Germline V gene data show CDR1 as SGHTA and CDR2 as FQGNSA. Trimming took off 4 bases at V and 11 bases at J, with 18 bases between the two ends. The CDR3 runs to 14 residues.

This chain joins TRBV18 and TRBJ1-1; D remains unclear. The germline V gene encodes CDR1 KGHSH and CDR2 LQKENI. CDR3 length: 13 residues. Trimming pared 2 bases from V and 3 bases from J, leaving 7 bases between. As DNA, the CDR3 is TGTGCCAGCTCACCAGCGAGGGACACTGAAGCTTTCTTT. It encodes CASSPARDTEAFF.

The chain combines TRBV28 with TRBJ1-1, with D possibly matching TRBD1 (5 bases). V lost 11 bases to trimming and J lost 1 base, with 20 bases between them. This CDR3 spans 15 amino acids. Germline V lookup: CDR1 MDHEN, CDR2 SYDVKM. The CDR3 DNA follows: TGTGCCTCCGGGACGGGCGATTACTCGAACACTGAAGCTTTCTTT. Translation: CASGTGDYSNTEAFF.

The V gene is TRBV18, the J gene TRBJ1-1; D is possibly TRBD1 (5 bases). CDR1 and CDR2 from the germline V gene are KGHSH and LQKENI. V gave up 3 bases and J gave up 4 bases, with 15 bases separating them. CDR3 length equals 15 residues. Here the CDR3 reads CASSPYGGAGTEAFF. In DNA, the CDR3 is TGTGCCAGCTCACCTTACGGTGGGGCGGGCACTGAAGCTTTCTTT.

V gene TRBV5-6 combines with J gene TRBJ1-1, with 10 positions matching TRBD1. This CDR3 has 11 residues. V trimming: 4 bases; J trimming: 11 bases; junction bases outside the gene matches: 2. Germline assignment: CDR1 SGHDT and CDR2 YYEEEE. As DNA, the CDR3 is TGTGCCAGCAGCACGGGACAGGGGGCTTTCTTT. This encodes CASSTGQGAFF.

This clone was seen once. The chain combines TRBV3-1 (or the pseudogene TRBV3-2) with TRBJ2-1; 10 bases line up with TRBD2. Per germline, CDR1 LGHDT and CDR2 YNNKEL (reference sequence). The CDR3 covers 15 residues. The J segment lost 3 bases and the V segment lost 3 bases, leaving 2 bases of the junction unmatched. The CDR3 spells CASSQTSGYYNEQFF. DNA for the CDR3: TGTGCCAGCAGCCAGACTAGCGGGTACTACAATGAGCAGTTCTTC.